Following are 15 T cell receptor beta chains from one sample sequenced in a study of blood T cell repertoires in COVID-19. Using immunoSEQ multiplex PCR, the repertoire was profiled, and TCRdb retains in-frame clones only, with some absent. Of about 260,000 clones listed, approximately 87% are singletons. The sample consisted of peripheral blood. The receptors derive from a man aged 60 to 75 who had recovered from COVID-19.

The chain recombines TRBV27 with TRBJ1-6; the D gene is possibly TRBD1 (6 bases). The V end lost 7 bases, the J end lost 5 bases, and 12 bases lay between the germline ends. The CDR3 covers 14 residues. Germline V lookup: CDR1 MNHEY, CDR2 SMNVEV (reference sequence). Here the CDR3 reads CASTSRQDNSPLHF. In nucleotides, the CDR3 is TGTGCCAGCACCTCTCGACAGGATAATTCACCCCTCCACTTT.

The rearrangement uses TRBV5-1 and TRBJ2-3; no firm D call. CDR1 SGHRS and CDR2 YFSETQ come from the germline V gene. V lost 1 base, J lost 0 bases, and 9 bases lay in between. The CDR3 runs 15 residues. The CDR3 sequence is CASSLTVASTDTQYF. For the CDR3, the DNA is TGCGCCAGCAGCTTGACAGTCGCTAGCACAGATACGCAGTATTTT.

This clone was recorded a few times. The chain has TRBV14 and TRBJ1-1; possible D gene TRBD1, 5 bases. Germline V gene lookup returns CDR1 SGHDN and CDR2 FVKESK. This CDR3 is built from 13 residues. Between the trimmed V and J ends, which lost 8 bases and 1 base, there was a span of 11 bases. CDR3 in DNA: TGTGCCAGCTCGGTGGGGGGGAACACTGAAGCTTTCTTT. Translated: CASSVGGNTEAFF.

The J gene is TRBJ2-3, the V gene TRBV9; 11 nucleotides line up with TRBD2. This CDR3 has 18 residues. Germline V lookup: CDR1 SGDLS, CDR2 YYNGEE. V trimming: 4 bases; J trimming: 3 bases; junction bases outside the gene matches: 13. The CDR3, as DNA: TGTGCCAGCAGCTCCGGACTAGCGGGCCCAACGCTTACAGATACGCAGTATTTT. It specifies CASSSGLAGPTLTDTQYF. The full variable domain, in which reference TRBV9 and TRBJ2-3 provide the parts outside the CDR3, is DSGVTQTPKHLITATGQRVTLRCSPRSGDLSVYWYQQSLDQGLQFLIQYYNGEERAKGNILERFSAQQFPDLHSELNLSSLELGDSALYFCASSSGLAGPTLTDTQYFGPGTRLTVL.

V is TRBV9 and J is TRBJ2-1, with 9 bases identical to TRBD1. CDR1 SGDLS and CDR2 YYNGEE come from the germline V gene. CDR3 length equals 16 residues. Unmatched junction bases numbered 18, after V lost 3 bases and J lost 14 bases. As DNA, the CDR3 is TGTGCCAGCAGCGAAACCGGGACAGGGATTCGGGGCGCTGAGTTCTTC. Protein product: CASSETGTGIRGAEFF.

There are many counts of this clone. The chain is built from TRBV5-1 and TRBJ2-1, with D possibly TRBD1 on 6 matching bases. The V end was cut by 4 bases, the J end by 4 bases, with 15 bases between. The CDR3 runs 15 residues. CDR1 is SGHRS, CDR2 YFSETQ, per germline. The DNA for the CDR3 is TGCGCCAGCAGCCAGGTTCAGGGGATGTACAATGAGCAGTTCTTC. It translates to CASSQVQGMYNEQFF. The full variable domain, its missing parts supplied by reference TRBV5-1 and TRBJ2-1, is KAGVTQTPRYLIKTRGQQVTLSCSPISGHRSVSWYQQTPGQGLQFLFEYFSETQRNKGNFPGRFSGRQFSNSRSEMNVSTLELGDSALYLCASSQVQGMYNEQFFGPGTRLTVL.

The V call is TRBV28, the J call TRBJ2-7, with D maybe TRBD2 (6 bases). This CDR3 has 15 residues. The germline V gene has CDR1 MDHEN and CDR2 SYDVKM. Trimming left V 2 bases short and J 0 bases short, with 11 bases between. CDR3 coding DNA: TGTGCCAGCAGTTTAGGGACTTTTAGCTCCTACGAGCAGTACTTC. Translating gives CASSLGTFSSYEQYF.

This clone was picked up one time. The J gene is TRBJ2-7, the V gene TRBV7-9; 7 nucleotides align to TRBD2. The germline gives CDR1 SEHNR, CDR2 FQNEAQ (reference sequence). V shed 4 bases and J 2 bases; nucleotides not matched to a gene: 11. The CDR3 is 16 residues long. The CDR3 DNA sequence: TGTGCCAGCAGCTACCCCTTTGGGGGGACTACCTACGAGCAGTACTTC. This encodes CASSYPFGGTTYEQYF.

The chain couples TRBV5-1 to TRBJ2-1; 11 bases match TRBD2. CDR3 length equals 17 residues. Trimming cost V 2 bases and J 12 bases; bases outside gene matches: 16. Germline CDR1 is SGHRS and CDR2 is YFSETQ. In DNA, the CDR3 is TGCGCCAGCAGCTTCGGAGGGCTAGCGGGGGGAGCCTCCCCGCAGTTCTTC. It yields the protein CASSFGGLAGGASPQFF.

This clone has a single count. The gene calls are TRBV3-1 (or the pseudogene TRBV3-2) and TRBJ2-7; 8 nucleotides match TRBD2. The CDR3 contains 13 residues. Unmatched junction bases numbered 1, after V lost 1 base and J lost 5 bases. Germline CDR1 reads LGHDT; CDR2 reads YNNKEL (reference sequence). The CDR3 DNA reads TGTGCCAGCAGCCAAGGACTAGCGAACGAGCAGTACTTC. As protein: CASSQGLANEQYF.

The chain has TRBV18 and TRBJ2-2; possible D gene TRBD2, 5 bases. V was clipped by 4 bases and J by 0 bases, with 9 bases between them. The germline V gene has CDR1 KGHSH and CDR2 LQKENI. The CDR3 has 15 residues. The CDR3 sequence is CASSRQEANTGELFF. CDR3 DNA sequence: TGTGCCAGCTCACGTCAGGAGGCGAACACCGGGGAGCTGTTTTTT.

As regards this clone: This specimen includes other DNA sequences encoding the same CDR3. The rearrangement links TRBV27 to TRBJ2-1; no reliable D call. The V end lost 3 bases, the J end lost 0 bases, and 3 bases lay between the germline ends. This CDR3 contains 13 residues. CDR1 MNHEY and CDR2 SMNVEV come from the germline V gene (reference sequence). CDR3 DNA: TGTGCCAGCAGTTTGAGCTCCTACAATGAGCAGTTCTTC. Amino acids: CASSLSSYNEQFF.

This chain uses TRBV28 with TRBJ2-1; possible D gene TRBD2, 5 bases. The V gene's germline CDR1 is MDHEN and CDR2 SYDVKM. Trimming removed 8 bases from V and 1 base from J, with 12 bases in between. The CDR3 runs 14 residues. The CDR3 nucleotides read TGTGCCAGCTACCCCCCGGGGTCCTACAATGAGCAGTTCTTC. This gives the protein CASYPPGSYNEQFF.

The chain employs TRBV28 and TRBJ2-5; D is perhaps TRBD2 (6 bases). Trimming removed 3 bases from V and 4 bases from J, with 12 bases in between. Germline CDR1 reads MDHEN; CDR2 reads SYDVKM. This CDR3 spans 14 amino acids. Written as DNA, the CDR3 is TGTGCCAGCAGTTTTAGGCGGGGTTCAGAGACCCAGTACTTC. It specifies CASSFRRGSETQYF.

The chain couples TRBV6-5 to TRBJ1-2; D is perhaps TRBD1 (6 bases). Germline V gives CDR1 MNHEY, CDR2 SVGAGI. This CDR3 contains 15 residues. The V end lost 5 bases, the J end lost 3 bases, and 16 bases lay between the germline ends. The CDR3 reads CASSPQTGLDYGYTF. CDR3 nucleotides: TGTGCCAGCAGTCCGCAGACAGGTTTAGACTATGGCTACACCTTC.